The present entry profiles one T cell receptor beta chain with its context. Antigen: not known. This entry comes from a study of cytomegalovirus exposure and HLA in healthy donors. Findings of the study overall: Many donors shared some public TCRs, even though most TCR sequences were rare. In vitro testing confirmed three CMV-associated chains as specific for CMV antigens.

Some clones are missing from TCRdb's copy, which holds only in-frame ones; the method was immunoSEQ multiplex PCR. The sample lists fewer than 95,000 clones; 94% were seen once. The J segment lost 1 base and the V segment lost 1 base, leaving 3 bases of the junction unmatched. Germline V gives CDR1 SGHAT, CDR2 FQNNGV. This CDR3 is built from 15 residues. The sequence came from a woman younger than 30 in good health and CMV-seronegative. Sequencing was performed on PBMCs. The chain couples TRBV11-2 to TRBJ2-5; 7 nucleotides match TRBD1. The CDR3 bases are TGTGCCAGCAGCTTAGGCTGGACAGGCCAAGAGACCCAGTACTTC. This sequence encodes CASSLGWTGQETQYF.